The source of this T cell receptor beta chain is a study of beta chain features in type 1 diabetes. Study overall: Patients were similar to healthy donors in age and gender (as well as in cell yields). Study findings and constraints: A pattern of fewer insertions and more deletions at VDJ junctions was seen in type 1 diabetes patients. Significant though moderate, a shortening of TCRB CDR3s appeared in all four CD4+ subsets of Type 1 diabetes patients.

Expressed TCRB transcripts were sequenced, since all the RNA that had been isolated was reverse transcribed. Average reads for naive, central memory and regulatory T cell samples were around 4 million. The assay was immunoSEQ multiplex PCR, and TCRdb's table has in-frame clones only and misses some. The sample shows about 370,000 clones, 9.5% to 10% of them seen only once. Of note for this clone: Its target is unknown.

From germline, CDR1 is MNHEY and CDR2 SMNVEV (reference sequence). Trimming pared 4 bases from V and 5 bases from J, leaving 14 bases between. The CDR3 has 14 amino acids. The V call is TRBV27, the J call TRBJ2-5, with D maybe TRBD2 (5 bases). Sequencing used central memory CD4+ T cells from blood. This TCR was sampled from a man in his thirties or forties with type 1 diabetes. CDR3 protein: CASSSVATRETQYF. The CDR3 nucleotides read TGTGCCAGCAGTTCCGTTGCCACTAGGGAGACCCAGTACTTC.